One sample yielded the 20 T cell receptor beta chains listed below, sequenced in a study of blood T cell repertoires in COVID-19. Libraries were prepared by immunoSEQ multiplex PCR; TCRdb keeps only in-frame clonotypes and omits some of them. Of about 110,000 clones listed, 65% to 75% are singletons. The sample comprised peripheral blood. Receptors were obtained from a human donor with acute or convalescent COVID-19. The donor label of this sample is uncertain.

The V call is TRBV15, the J call TRBJ1-2; unclear D gene. This CDR3 region has 14 residues. V was shortened by 5 bases and J by 0 bases, with 10 bases between the two germline ends. Germline assignment: CDR1 LNHNV and CDR2 YYDKDF (reference sequence). The CDR3 DNA reads TGTGCCACCAGCTTACCCTATACTAACTATGGCTACACCTTC. It translates to CATSLPYTNYGYTF.

A few counts support this clone. J is TRBJ1-5 and V is TRBV5-1, with TRBD1 matching over 7 bases. Germline-derived CDR1 and CDR2 are SGHRS and YFSETQ. There are 15 residues in the CDR3. Germline trimming cut 0 bases from V and 3 bases from J; bases unmatched to any gene: 3. CDR3: CASSLGTGNNQPQHF. For the CDR3, the DNA is TGCGCCAGCAGCTTGGGGACAGGCAACAATCAGCCCCAGCATTTT.

The chain joins TRBV4-2 to TRBJ1-2, with 8 nucleotides matching TRBD1. V dropped 1 base and J dropped 5; count of bases not matched to a gene: 6. CDR1 is LGHNA and CDR2 is YNFKEQ in the germline V gene. The CDR3 sequence is 15 residues long. The CDR3 bases are TGTGCCAGCAGCCAAGGGGACAGGCAACTGTATGGCTACACCTTC. It specifies CASSQGDRQLYGYTF.

J is TRBJ2-1 and V is TRBV4-2; a weak D match, TRBD2 (7 bases). The V and J ends lost 1 base and 6 bases respectively, with 13 bases between them. Per the germline V gene, CDR1 is LGHNA and CDR2 is YNFKEQ. CDR3 length equals 15 residues. CDR3 sequence reads: CASSQATGGRNEQFF. For the CDR3, the DNA is TGTGCCAGCAGCCAAGCGACGGGGGGCCGCAATGAGCAGTTCTTC.

In DNA form, the CDR3 reads TGTGCCAGCAGCTCCGGGGCTAGCGGGGCTAGCACAGATACGCAGTATTTT. Protein: CASSSGASGASTDTQYF. The chain has TRBV2 and TRBJ2-3, with 9 nucleotides matching TRBD2. The CDR3 sequence is 17 residues long. V was pared by 6 bases and J by 0 bases, with 10 bases of the junction left unmatched. Germline assignment: CDR1 SNHLY and CDR2 FYNNEI.

This clone was counted a few times. This chain connects TRBV5-1 to TRBJ1-2; a possible D gene is TRBD1 (6 bases). Germline V gene lookup returns CDR1 SGHRS and CDR2 YFSETQ. V was trimmed by 6 bases and J by 4 bases, leaving 10 bases between them. This CDR3 contains 12 residues. CDR3 in DNA: TGCGCCAGCACCACAGGGTTCTATGGCTACACCTTC. Residues: CASTTGFYGYTF.

This clone was detected only a few times. The chain combines TRBV7-8 with TRBJ2-3, with TRBD2 matching 11 bases. Germline assignment: CDR1 SGHVS and CDR2 FQNEAQ. This CDR3 has 16 amino acids. J lost 5 bases, V lost 1 base, and 5 bases had no gene match. The CDR3 here is CASSLVSGGAVDTQYF. The DNA for the CDR3 is TGTGCCAGCAGCTTAGTTAGCGGGGGGGCCGTAGATACGCAGTATTTT.

In this sample, this clone turned up a few times. The chain employs TRBV7-9 and TRBJ1-6; perhaps TRBD1 as D (6 bases). CDR1 and CDR2 from the germline V gene are SEHNR and FQNEAQ (reference sequence). CDR3 size: 16 residues. Trimming stripped 1 base from V and 10 bases from J, with 17 bases between. CDR3 bases: TGTGCCAGCAGCTTAGAGGGTGGGGGGGCCCAATCACCCCTCCACTTT. Amino acid sequence: CASSLEGGGAQSPLHF.

This chain uses TRBV5-4 with TRBJ1-1; 8 nucleotides match TRBD1. The CDR3 is 13 residues long. V lost 7 bases and J lost 6; bases outside the gene matches: 8. Germline V gives CDR1 SGHNT, CDR2 YYREEE (reference sequence). The CDR3 here is CASGDRGWAEAFF. As DNA, the CDR3 is TGTGCCAGCGGCGACAGGGGATGGGCTGAAGCTTTCTTT. The full variable domain, completed using reference TRBV5-4 and TRBJ1-1, is ETGVTQSPTHLIKTRGQQVTLRCSSQSGHNTVSWYQQALGQGPQFIFQYYREEENGRGNFPPRFSGLQFPNYSSELNVNALELDDSALYLCASGDRGWAEAFFGQGTRLTVV.

V gene TRBV19 combines with J gene TRBJ2-1; possibly TRBD2 for D (6 bases). The germline CDR1 and CDR2 sequences are LNHDA and SQIVND (reference sequence). The CDR3 runs 16 residues. V was pared by 2 bases and J by 5 bases, with 16 bases between. CDR3 nucleotide sequence: TGTGCCAGTAGTATAAAGGTGGAGGGAAGAAACAATGAGCAGTTCTTC. As protein: CASSIKVEGRNNEQFF.

By its share, this clone is medium-sized (0.01 to 0.1%). The V gene is TRBV12-5, the J gene TRBJ2-5; 9 bases agree with TRBD1. The CDR3 runs to 17 residues. Germline CDR1 reads LGHNT; CDR2 reads FRNRAP. V trimming: 10 bases; J trimming: 2 bases; junction bases outside the gene matches: 17. The CDR3 sequence is CATGRYFSGTGQETQYF. The CDR3 DNA is TGTGCTACGGGGAGATATTTTTCCGGGACAGGGCAAGAGACCCAGTACTTC.

This chain joins TRBV27 and TRBJ2-1; D perhaps matches TRBD2 (5 bases). Deletions cut 5 bases from V and 0 bases from J, with 11 bases between. The CDR3 totals 15 residues. Germline assignment: CDR1 MNHEY and CDR2 SMNVEV (reference sequence). CDR3 amino acids: CASSRSGSSYNEQFF. The CDR3 DNA reads TGTGCCAGCAGTAGGAGCGGCAGCTCCTACAATGAGCAGTTCTTC.

The chain is built from TRBV29-1 and TRBJ2-3; D is possibly TRBD1 or TRBD2 (5 bases each). From germline, CDR1 is SQVTM and CDR2 ANQGSEA. V was cut by 7 bases and J by 0 bases, with 14 bases left in between. The CDR3 spans 14 residues. Here the CDR3 DNA reads TGCAGCGGGGGGTCTAGGTGGAGCACAGATACGCAGTATTTT. The encoded protein is CSGGSRWSTDTQYF.

This chain connects TRBV6-5 to TRBJ1-4, with D tentatively TRBD1 (6 bases). The length of the CDR3 is 14 residues. Trimming removed 7 bases at V and 3 bases at J, with 12 bases between. CDR1 and CDR2 (germline): MNHEY, SVGAGI. The CDR3 nucleotides are TGTGCCAGCACCGGAAGGACAGCTAATGAAAAACTGTTTTTT. Protein sequence: CASTGRTANEKLFF.

The chain carries TRBV6-1 and TRBJ2-7; TRBD1 matches at 8 bases. CDR3 size: 15 residues. J gave up 0 bases and V 2 bases, and 3 bases lay outside the gene matches. Germline V lookup: CDR1 MNHNS, CDR2 SASEGT. CDR3 region: CASSEPGGASYEQYF. CDR3 in DNA: TGTGCCAGCAGTGAACCAGGGGGCGCCTCCTACGAGCAGTACTTC.

This clone was observed a few times. V and J are TRBV6-6 and TRBJ2-3; D possibly corresponds to TRBD2 (7 bases). Germline CDR1 and CDR2: MNHNY and SVGAGI (reference sequence). V gave up 7 bases and J gave up 7 bases, with 21 bases separating them. The CDR3 totals 15 residues. CDR3 loop: CASTAALGGPYTQYF. Written as DNA, the CDR3 is TGTGCCAGCACCGCCGCCCTCGGGGGGCCGTATACGCAGTATTTT.

This clone came up a few times. This chain uses TRBV19 with TRBJ2-7, with D perhaps TRBD2 (5 bases). Germline V lookup: CDR1 LNHDA, CDR2 SQIVND (reference sequence). CDR3 length: 14 amino acids. Trimming took off 5 bases at V and 0 bases at J, with 11 bases between the two ends. The CDR3 here is CASSWAADSYEQYF. The CDR3 bases are TGTGCCAGTAGTTGGGCAGCGGACTCCTACGAGCAGTACTTC.

J is TRBJ2-1 and V is TRBV3-1 (or the pseudogene TRBV3-2), with TRBD2 matching 13 bases. The CDR3 covers 18 residues. Germline V gene lookup returns CDR1 LGHDT and CDR2 YNNKEL (reference sequence). Trimming took 0 bases from V and 6 from J; bases not matched to a gene: 8. CDR3 DNA: TGTGCCAGCAGCCAAGAAGGACTAGCGGGGGCCCTATCCAATGAGCAGTTCTTC. As protein: CASSQEGLAGALSNEQFF.

This chain uses TRBV7-8 with TRBJ1-1, with D possibly being TRBD1 (6 bases). CDR1 SGHVS and CDR2 FQNEAQ come from the germline V gene. The V and J ends lost 3 bases and 4 bases respectively, with 12 bases between them. The CDR3 runs 14 residues. CDR3 loop: CASSFQGRTTEAFF. The DNA of the CDR3 is TGTGCCAGCAGCTTCCAGGGGCGGACCACTGAAGCTTTCTTT.

The V gene is TRBV24-1, the J gene TRBJ2-2, with D possibly being TRBD1 (6 bases). Germline V gene data show CDR1 as KGHDR and CDR2 as SFDVKD. V lost 4 bases, J lost 1 base, and 15 bases lay in between. There are 17 residues in the CDR3. The CDR3 nucleotides are TGTGCCACCAGTGACGTCGGGACAAAGGGGAACACCGGGGAGCTGTTTTTT. Translated, it gives CATSDVGTKGNTGELFF.